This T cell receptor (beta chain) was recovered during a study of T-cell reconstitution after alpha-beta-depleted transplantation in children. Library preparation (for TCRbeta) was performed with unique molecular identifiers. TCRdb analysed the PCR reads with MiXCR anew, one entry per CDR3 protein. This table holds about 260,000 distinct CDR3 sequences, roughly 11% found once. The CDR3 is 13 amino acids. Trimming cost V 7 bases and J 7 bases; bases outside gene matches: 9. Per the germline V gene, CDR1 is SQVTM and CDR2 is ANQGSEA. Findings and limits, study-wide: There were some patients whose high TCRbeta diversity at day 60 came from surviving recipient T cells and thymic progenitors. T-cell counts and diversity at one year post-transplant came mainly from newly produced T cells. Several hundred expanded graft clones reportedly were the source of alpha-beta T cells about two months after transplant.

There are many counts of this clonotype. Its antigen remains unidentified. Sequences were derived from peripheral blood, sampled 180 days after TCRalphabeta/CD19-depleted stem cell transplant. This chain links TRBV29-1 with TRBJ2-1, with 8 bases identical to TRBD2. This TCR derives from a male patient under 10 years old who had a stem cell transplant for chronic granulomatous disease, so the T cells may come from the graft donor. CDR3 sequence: CSDLAGSLNEQFF. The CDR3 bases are TGCAGCGATTTAGCGGGATCCTTAAATGAGCAGTTCTTC.